The next 22 T cell receptor beta chains were all read from a single sample in a study of T cells after yellow fever vaccination. One entry per CDR3 protein, called by TCRdb with MiXCR from the 5' RACE reads. Here the sample spans some 320,000 distinct CDR3 sequences, roughly 3.9% being singletons. Source: PBMCs, taken 5 days after the yellow fever booster vaccination. The receptors here all came from a man aged 18 to 29 who received the YFV17D yellow fever vaccine.

The sample holds a few counts of this clonotype. The chain has TRBV20-1 and TRBJ2-3; D possibly corresponds to TRBD2 (5 bases). Germline V CDR1 and CDR2: DFQATT, SNEGSKA (reference sequence). The V end was cut by 1 base, the J end by 0 bases, with 11 bases between. CDR3 length: 15 residues. CDR3 sequence reads: CSARGMDSSTDTQYF. The CDR3 DNA is TGCAGTGCTAGAGGTATGGACTCTAGCACAGATACGCAGTATTTT.

The chain recombines TRBV12-3 or TRBV12-4 with TRBJ2-5; 10 bases align to TRBD2. This CDR3 comprises 16 residues. V shed 1 base, J shed 5 bases, and the junction held 7 bases outside the gene matches. The CDR3 nucleotides are TGTGCCAGCAGTTTAGGAGAGCGGGGGGGCGTTGAGACCCAGTACTTC. Translation gives CASSLGERGGVETQYF.

This clonotype has more than one count but fewer than ten. The chain links TRBV6-2 or TRBV6-3 to TRBJ1-1; the D is unclear. Germline values: CDR1 MNHEY, CDR2 SVGEGT. This CDR3 region has 14 residues. V lost 6 bases and J lost 1, with 12 bases in between. CDR3 in DNA: TGTGCCAGCAGGCCCTCGGGGTCGAACACTGAAGCTTTCTTT. Amino acids: CASRPSGSNTEAFF.

Many counts were recorded for this clonotype. J is TRBJ2-2 and V is TRBV5-1, with unresolved D. Trimming cost V 4 bases and J 5 bases, with 15 bases left between them. CDR1 is SGHRS, CDR2 YFSETQ, per germline. CDR3 length equals 15 residues. The CDR3 loop reads CASSPNTRITGELFF. In nucleotides, the CDR3 is TGCGCCAGCAGCCCGAATACGAGGATTACCGGGGAGCTGTTTTTT.

This clonotype was seen a handful of times. The chain recombines TRBV4-1 with TRBJ2-3; TRBD1 aligns across 9 bases. Germline V gene lookup returns CDR1 MGHRA and CDR2 YSYEKL. The V segment lost 4 bases and the J segment 1 base; nucleotides outside the gene matches: 9. The CDR3 covers 17 residues. The CDR3 nucleotides read TGCGCCAGCAGCCGCTTAAAGACAGGGGGTGGCACAGATACGCAGTATTTT. Amino acids: CASSRLKTGGGTDTQYF.

This clonotype was detected many times. The V call is TRBV5-1, the J call TRBJ1-1, with D perhaps TRBD1 (5 bases). The V end lost 2 bases, the J end lost 3 bases, and 14 bases lay between the germline ends. The germline gives CDR1 SGHRS, CDR2 YFSETQ. The CDR3 sequence is 15 residues long. This CDR3 reads CASSFGTAMDTEAFF. CDR3 DNA sequence: TGCGCCAGCAGCTTCGGGACTGCCATGGACACTGAAGCTTTCTTT.

There are a few counts of this clonotype. This chain connects TRBV7-2 to TRBJ1-4; D ambiguous. The V and J ends lost 4 bases and 3 bases respectively, with 6 bases between them. CDR1 is SGHTA and CDR2 is FQGNSA in the germline V gene. The CDR3 totals 13 residues. In nucleotides, the CDR3 is TGTGCCAGCAGCTCGAGCCCTAATGAAAAACTGTTTTTT. This translates into CASSSSPNEKLFF.

Here the CDR3 DNA reads TGCAGCGGAAACAGGGACATGAACACTGAAGCTTTCTTT. Amino acids: CSGNRDMNTEAFF. This chain uses TRBV29-1 with TRBJ1-1; the D gene is possibly TRBD1 (6 bases). The ends were cut back, 7 bases at V and 0 bases at J, with 12 bases in the middle. Germline CDR1 SQVTM, CDR2 ANQGSEA. CDR3 length: 13 amino acids.

This sequence joins TRBV7-9 and TRBJ2-2; D tentatively fits TRBD1 or TRBD2 (5 bases each). V was trimmed by 1 base and J by 4 bases, leaving 19 bases between them. The CDR3 has 18 amino acids. Germline V gene lookup returns CDR1 SEHNR and CDR2 FQNEAQ (reference sequence). As DNA, the CDR3 is TGTGCCAGCAGCTTAGTTCGGCCGGGACGGAGGCTCACCGGGGAGCTGTTTTTT. Protein sequence: CASSLVRPGRRLTGELFF. The entire variable domain, with the rest obtained from reference TRBV7-9 and TRBJ2-2, is as follows: DTGVSQNPRHKITKRGQNVTFRCDPISEHNRLYWYRQTLGQGPEFLTYFQNEAQLEKSRLLSDRFSAERPKGSFSTLEIQRTEQGDSAMYLCASSLVRPGRRLTGELFFGEGSRLTVL.

The V call is TRBV11-2, the J call TRBJ2-7, with D perhaps TRBD1 or TRBD2 (7 bases each). The CDR3 length is 15 residues. V was trimmed by 4 bases and J by 3 bases, leaving 16 bases between them. The germline gives CDR1 SGHAT, CDR2 FQNNGV. The CDR3 protein is CASSWGGQGVYEQYV. DNA for the CDR3: TGTGCCAGCAGCTGGGGGGGTCAGGGGGTCTACGAGCAGTACGTC.

This clonotype was seen a few times. This chain connects TRBV6-1 to TRBJ1-2; D remains ambiguous. The ends were cut back, 1 base at V and 3 bases at J, with 12 bases in the middle. This CDR3 has 15 residues. Germline loops: CDR1 MNHNS, CDR2 SASEGT. This chain's CDR3 is CASSEVWGLDYGYTF. DNA of the CDR3: TGTGCCAGCAGTGAAGTATGGGGTCTGGACTATGGCTACACCTTC.

This clonotype has at least ten counts. The chain carries TRBV5-1 and TRBJ2-2; D remains unclear. CDR1 and CDR2 from the germline V gene are SGHRS and YFSETQ. Deletions cut 2 bases from V and 2 bases from J, with 1 base between. This CDR3 is built from 12 residues. CDR3: CASSFNTGELFF. The CDR3 nucleotides are TGCGCCAGCAGCTTTAACACCGGGGAGCTGTTTTTT.

This clonotype was detected a few times. The J gene is TRBJ2-1, the V gene TRBV9, with D possibly TRBD2 on 6 matching bases. The CDR3 totals 15 residues. V was trimmed by 0 bases and J by 3 bases, leaving 10 bases between them. CDR1 SGDLS and CDR2 YYNGEE come from the germline V gene. CDR3 nucleotide sequence: TGTGCCAGCAGCGTAGCGGGGGATTTCTACAATGAGCAGTTCTTC. Protein: CASSVAGDFYNEQFF.

V and J are TRBV6-4 and TRBJ2-7; TRBD1 matches 9 bases. V lost 0 bases to trimming and J lost 5 bases; unmatched junction nucleotides: 11. CDR3 size: 17 residues. Germline CDR1 and CDR2: MRHNA and SNTAGT. CDR3 region: CASSDSIWTGVSDEQYV. As DNA, the CDR3 is TGTGCCAGCAGTGACTCGATTTGGACAGGGGTCTCTGACGAGCAGTACGTC.

In its sample, this clonotype was seen a few times. V and J are TRBV12-3 or TRBV12-4 and TRBJ2-1, with D maybe TRBD2 (5 bases). CDR3 length: 14 residues. Deletions cut 2 bases from V and 7 bases from J, with 12 bases between. CDR3: CASSLQAGRNEQFF. The DNA for the CDR3 is TGTGCCAGCAGTTTACAGGCGGGTAGAAATGAGCAGTTCTTC.

CDR3 sequence (DNA): TGTGCCAGCTCACCCCGAACTATAGCGGGAGCCAGCACAGATACGCAGTATTTT. Translation: CASSPRTIAGASTDTQYF. V gene TRBV18 combines with J gene TRBJ2-3, with 9 positions matching TRBD2. Germline values: CDR1 KGHSH, CDR2 LQKENI. V lost 3 bases to trimming and J lost 0 bases; unmatched junction nucleotides: 10. The CDR3 consists of 18 residues.

The chain couples TRBV12-3 or TRBV12-4 to TRBJ2-3; D remains unclear. The germline V and J ends were trimmed by 2 bases and 9 bases, with 9 bases remaining between them. The CDR3 loop spans 12 amino acids. The CDR3 here is CASSLTTPTQYF. The CDR3 DNA sequence: TGTGCCAGCAGTTTAACAACCCCCACGCAGTATTTT.

In its sample, this clonotype was seen many times. The chain employs TRBV12-3 or TRBV12-4 and TRBJ2-7, with 8 nucleotides matching TRBD1. The CDR3 has 14 amino acids. The V gene end was trimmed by 3 bases and the J gene end by 6 bases; junction bases not matched to a gene: 7. CDR3 loop: CASSFSDRASEQYF. For the CDR3, the DNA is TGTGCCAGCAGTTTCTCGGACAGGGCGTCCGAGCAGTACTTC.

The sample holds many counts of this clonotype. The V gene is TRBV29-1, the J gene TRBJ2-3, with D perhaps TRBD1 (6 bases). The CDR3 is made up of 12 amino acids. In germline, CDR1 is SQVTM, CDR2 ANQGSEA. Trimming shortened V by 3 bases and J by 5 bases, and 9 bases separated the two germline ends. In DNA, the CDR3 is TGCAGCGTTGAGGGGGCCGGAGATACGCAGTATTTT. This gives the protein CSVEGAGDTQYF.

V and J are TRBV12-3 or TRBV12-4 and TRBJ1-1; D call uncertain. V was pared by 3 bases and J by 1 base, with 12 bases between. The CDR3 totals 15 residues. This CDR3 is CASSLVLWTNTEAFF. The CDR3 region has the DNA TGTGCCAGCAGTTTGGTCCTCTGGACGAACACTGAAGCTTTCTTT.

A few counts support this clonotype. This rearrangement joins TRBV7-6 to TRBJ2-3; 14 bases fit TRBD2. J gave up 3 bases and V 5 bases, and 10 bases lay outside the gene matches. Germline V CDR1 and CDR2: SGHVS, FNYEAQ. The CDR3 length is 18 residues. CDR3 nucleotides: TGTGCCAGCAGCCCATTTAGGACTAGCGGGGGGCGTACAGATACGCAGTATTTT. Amino acid sequence: CASSPFRTSGGRTDTQYF.

This clonotype was picked up a small number of times. The chain links TRBV10-3 to TRBJ1-3; maybe TRBD1 (5 bases). CDR1 is ENHRY and CDR2 is SYGVKD in the germline V gene. The CDR3 runs 12 residues. Deletions cut 6 bases from V and 4 bases from J, with 7 bases between. CDR3 bases: TGTGCCATCAGAGGGACCGGAAACACCATATATTTT. It is translated as CAIRGTGNTIYF.